Each of the 17 T cell receptor beta chains below was sequenced from the same sample in a study of spatial heterogeneity in lung cancer. TCRdb reprocessed the 5' RACE reads with MiXCR, giving one entry per CDR3 protein. The table includes some 38,000 distinct CDR3 sequences, approximately 7.5% detected once. The time point here: sample taken at primary tumor resection. This specimen was PBMCs, taken at surgery. The receptors derive from a male donor with early-stage non-small cell lung cancer.

This chain links TRBV5-5 with TRBJ1-2; D call uncertain. This CDR3 comprises 15 residues. V was shortened by 6 bases and J by 0 bases, with 15 bases between the two germline ends. Germline V gene lookup returns CDR1 SGHKS and CDR2 YYEKEE (reference sequence). In DNA form, the CDR3 reads TGTGCCAGCATGTCACAGAGACTAGCTAACTATGGCTACACCTTC. Protein product: CASMSQRLANYGYTF.

The V call is TRBV27, the J call TRBJ1-2; D is perhaps TRBD1 (5 bases). From germline, CDR1 is MNHEY and CDR2 SMNVEV (reference sequence). The CDR3 loop spans 15 amino acids. Trimming stripped 6 bases from V and 3 bases from J, with 17 bases between. CDR3 residues: CASREHLGGHYGYTF. The CDR3 bases are TGTGCCAGCAGAGAGCACCTTGGGGGTCACTATGGCTACACCTTC.

The table lists this clonotype with many counts. V and J are TRBV9 and TRBJ2-3, with a weak D call TRBD2 (5 bases). The CDR3 consists of 15 residues. The V and J ends lost 2 bases and 0 bases respectively, with 10 bases between them. The germline CDR1 and CDR2 sequences are SGDLS and YYNGEE. CDR3 in DNA: TGTGCCAGCAGCGTCGGCGGGCTAAGCACAGATACGCAGTATTTT. Its translation: CASSVGGLSTDTQYF.

In regard to this clonotype: Since a much larger clone is just one base distant, this may be a read error. The CDR3 DNA reads TGCAGCGGCGACAGGGCTTCGGGCACTGAAGCTATCTTT. It specifies CSGDRASGTEAIF. The chain is built from TRBV29-1 and TRBJ1-1, with 7 bases identical to TRBD1. CDR3 length equals 13 residues. Germline V gene data show CDR1 as SQVTM and CDR2 as ANQGSEA.

In this sample, this clonotype turned up many times. J is TRBJ1-5 and V is TRBV7-8, with D tentatively TRBD1 (6 bases). The V and J ends lost 1 base and 4 bases respectively, with 8 bases between them. CDR1 is SGHVS and CDR2 is FQNEAQ in the germline V gene. The CDR3 is 14 amino acids. CDR3 region: CASSLEQGNQPQHF. The CDR3 DNA follows: TGTGCCAGCAGCTTAGAACAGGGAAATCAGCCCCAGCATTTT.

This clonotype was counted many times. The chain joins TRBV7-2 to TRBJ1-5; D might be TRBD1 (5 bases). The CDR3 has 15 amino acids. Germline V gives CDR1 SGHTA, CDR2 FQGNSA. V lost 2 bases, J lost 4 bases, and 12 bases lay in between. CDR3 amino acids: CASSLTRTTNQPQHF. The CDR3 DNA sequence: TGTGCCAGCAGCTTAACCAGGACAACTAATCAGCCCCAGCATTTT.

This clonotype showed up many times. V and J are TRBV6-2 or TRBV6-3 and TRBJ2-7; 8 nucleotides match TRBD1. Germline loops: CDR1 MNHEY, CDR2 SVGEGT. The CDR3 runs 14 residues. The V gene end was trimmed by 3 bases and the J gene end by 4 bases; junction bases not matched to a gene: 5. The CDR3 DNA is TGTGCCAGCAGTTATCGGGGACAGGAATACGAGCAGTACGTC. Protein: CASSYRGQEYEQYV.

This clonotype was counted between two and nine times. The chain combines TRBV12-3 or TRBV12-4 with TRBJ2-1, with TRBD2 as a possible D gene (6 bases). The CDR3 is 16 amino acids. The V end lost 6 bases, the J end lost 7 bases, and 22 bases lay between the germline ends. CDR3 sequence reads: CASSPGWRATDNEQFF. Written as DNA, the CDR3 is TGTGCCAGCAGCCCCGGCTGGAGGGCCACGGATAATGAGCAGTTCTTC.

This clonotype was detected ten times or more. The rearrangement joins TRBV7-9 to TRBJ1-1; 8 positions match TRBD1. V dropped 7 bases and J dropped 11; count of bases not matched to a gene: 9. The CDR3 covers 12 residues. Germline V lookup: CDR1 SEHNR, CDR2 FQNEAQ (reference sequence). For the CDR3, the DNA is TGTGCCAGCATGGGGACAGGTTTTTTGGCTTTCTTT. Its protein is CASMGTGFLAFF.

This clonotype has ten or more counts. The DNA for the CDR3 is TGTGCCTGGAAAGCAGGGGGAACTAGCACAGATACGCAGTATTTT. This sequence encodes CAWKAGGTSTDTQYF. V and J are TRBV30 and TRBJ2-3, with 7 bases aligning to TRBD1. V lost 4 bases to trimming and J lost 0 bases; unmatched junction nucleotides: 7. Germline V gene data show CDR1 as GTSNPN and CDR2 as SVGIG (reference sequence). There are 15 residues in the CDR3.

This clonotype was seen a few times. This rearrangement joins TRBV28 to TRBJ2-7; 8 bases fit TRBD1. Trimming took 6 bases from V and 2 from J; bases not matched to a gene: 6. The germline CDR1 and CDR2 sequences are MDHEN and SYDVKM. This CDR3 comprises 14 residues. CDR3 DNA: TGTGCCAGCAGCCCGACGACAGGGGCCTACGAGCAGTACGTC. It specifies CASSPTTGAYEQYV.

Ten or more counts support this clonotype. The J gene is TRBJ1-1, the V gene TRBV6-2 or TRBV6-3; D might be TRBD1 (5 bases). V was cut by 5 bases and J by 6 bases, with 13 bases left in between. The length of the CDR3 is 13 residues. From germline, CDR1 is MNHEY and CDR2 SVGEGT. CDR3 in amino acids: CASSTGIAAEAFF. The CDR3 nucleotides are TGTGCCAGCAGTACAGGAATAGCGGCTGAAGCTTTCTTT.

This clonotype was counted ten times or more. The genes are TRBV5-8 and TRBJ2-3, with TRBD1 matching 7 bases. V was clipped by 4 bases and J by 2 bases; unmatched bases: 10. This CDR3 region has 16 residues. Germline values: CDR1 SGHTS, CDR2 YDEGEE. CDR3 sequence: CASSPNRGSATDTQYF. The CDR3 DNA reads TGTGCCAGCAGCCCGAACAGGGGCTCGGCCACAGATACGCAGTATTTT.

This clonotype has at least ten counts. The V gene is TRBV3-1, the J gene TRBJ2-5; TRBD1 aligns across 7 bases. The CDR3 covers 14 residues. Germline CDR1 reads LGHDT; CDR2 reads YNNKEL (reference sequence). The ends lost 4 bases at V and 5 bases at J; junction bases unmatched: 7. As DNA, the CDR3 is TGTGCCAGCAGCCGAAACAGGGGACGGGAGACCCAGTACTTC. This gives the protein CASSRNRGRETQYF.

This clonotype was recorded a few times. The chain has TRBV30 and TRBJ2-2; 7 bases agree with TRBD1. Germline V lookup: CDR1 GTSNPN, CDR2 SVGIG (reference sequence). V shed 3 bases, J shed 6 bases, and the junction held 10 bases outside the gene matches. The CDR3 sequence is 15 residues long. The CDR3 DNA reads as TGTGCCTGGAGCGACGTAAGGGGGCAGGCCGGGGAGCTGTTTTTT. This sequence encodes CAWSDVRGQAGELFF. The full variable domain, rest sourced from reference TRBV30 and TRBJ2-2, is SQTIHQWPATLVQPVGSPLSLECTVEGTSNPNLYWYRQAAGRGLQLLFYSVGIGQISSEVPQNLSASRPQDRQFILSSKKLLLSDSGFYLCAWSDVRGQAGELFFGEGSRLTVL.

This clonotype was counted only a few times. V usage is TRBV9 and J usage is TRBJ2-1; the D gene is possibly TRBD2 (8 bases). The CDR3 runs to 18 residues. V lost 3 bases, J lost 10 bases, and 29 bases lay in between. The germline V gene has CDR1 SGDLS and CDR2 YYNGEE. The CDR3 reads CASSGKYRGTSLAEEQFF. CDR3 in DNA: TGTGCCAGCAGCGGCAAGTACAGGGGAACCTCACTAGCGGAAGAGCAGTTCTTC.

This clonotype came up many times. The V gene is TRBV12-3 or TRBV12-4, the J gene TRBJ1-2, with 8 positions matching TRBD1. This CDR3 region has 18 residues. V lost 5 bases and J lost 0; bases outside the gene matches: 14. CDR3 in DNA: TGTGCCAGCAGTCCGCGGACAGGGAACGGCCCTTCTAACTATGGCTACACCTTC. This encodes CASSPRTGNGPSNYGYTF.